This T cell receptor (beta chain) came from a study of blood T cell repertoires in COVID-19. At the level of the study: The United States, Italy and Spain supplied acute and convalescent COVID-19 samples.

This clone appeared a single time. The recovered donors of Cohort 3 showed two negative PCRs, clearance, or symptom resolution. TCRdb's table, derived via immunoSEQ multiplex PCR, lists solely in-frame clones and lacks some. The profile shows some 250,000 clones, around 89% of them singletons. The CDR3 is 16 residues long. The trim removed 0 bases at V and 3 bases at J, leaving 3 bases unmatched. Germline V lookup: CDR1 MNHEY, CDR2 SVGAGI. Sequencing used PBMCs or T cells enriched from blood (not recorded which). The receptor's source is a man between 40 and 49 years old who had recovered from COVID-19. The chain combines TRBV6-5 with TRBJ2-1, with 9 bases identical to TRBD1. CDR3 sequence reads: CASSYSTGQGYNEQFF. The CDR3 coding sequence is TGTGCCAGCAGTTACTCGACGGGACAGGGCTACAATGAGCAGTTCTTC.